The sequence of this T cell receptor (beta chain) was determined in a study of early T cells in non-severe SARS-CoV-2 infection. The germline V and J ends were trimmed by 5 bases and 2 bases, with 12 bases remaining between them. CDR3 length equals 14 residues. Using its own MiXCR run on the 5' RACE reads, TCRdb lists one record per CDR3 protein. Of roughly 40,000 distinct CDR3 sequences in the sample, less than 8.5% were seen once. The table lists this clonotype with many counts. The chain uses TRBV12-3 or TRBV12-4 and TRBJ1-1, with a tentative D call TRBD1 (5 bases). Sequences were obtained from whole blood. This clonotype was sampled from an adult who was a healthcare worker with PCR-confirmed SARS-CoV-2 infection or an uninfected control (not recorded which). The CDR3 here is CASSRGVDNTEAFF. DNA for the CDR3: TGTGCCAGCAGTCGAGGGGTAGACAACACTGAAGCTTTCTTT.